This T cell receptor beta chain stems from a study of T cell repertoires in cytomegalovirus infection. This clonotype was recorded many times. TCRdb re-called the reads with MiXCR, one entry per CDR3 protein. The top ten hold around 13% of the sample, which has a few hundred thousand distinct CDR3 sequences, approximately 26% seen once. Germline V CDR1 and CDR2: MNHEY, SVGAGI. This CDR3 is built from 15 residues. Trimming removed 10 bases from V and 3 bases from J; junction bases left unmatched: 15. The chain carries TRBV6-5 and TRBJ2-7, with 7 nucleotides matching TRBD2. This TCR was sampled from a human donor in good health (CMV status not recorded). Some clones in this sample may be carry-over from other donors' samples. The specimen sequenced was PBMCs. CDR3 protein: CATSASAGRSYEQYV. The CDR3 coding sequence is TGTGCCACCTCGGCGTCAGCGGGACGTAGCTACGAGCAGTACGTC.